Listed here are 23 T cell receptor beta chains from one sample, sequenced in a study of control samples from healthy donors and cancer patients. Clones were sequenced by immunoSEQ multiplex PCR, and TCRdb holds only the in-frame ones, with some missing. This table holds roughly 150,000 clones, about 91% found once. Material: blood. These TCRs come from a man younger than 30 in good health.

The V and J genes are TRBV6-1 and TRBJ1-2; D gene uncertain. CDR1 is MNHNS, CDR2 SASEGT, per germline. This CDR3 contains 14 residues. Trimming shortened V by 2 bases and J by 1 base, and 8 bases separated the two germline ends. The DNA of the CDR3 is TGTGCCAGCAGTGAACTGGGCCTTAACTATGGCTACACCTTC. Encoded protein: CASSELGLNYGYTF.

V and J are TRBV7-2 and TRBJ1-6, with D possibly TRBD1 on 6 matching bases. Per germline, CDR1 SGHTA and CDR2 FQGNSA. This CDR3 has 15 residues. Trimming cost V 4 bases and J 6 bases, with 13 bases left between them. CDR3 sequence reads: CASSSLGGFNSPLHF. CDR3 coding DNA: TGTGCCAGCAGCTCCTTAGGGGGATTTAATTCACCCCTCCACTTT.

This rearrangement joins TRBV28 to TRBJ2-7; a possible D gene is TRBD1 (5 bases). V dropped 7 bases and J dropped 7 bases, with 17 bases sitting between them. Per germline, CDR1 MDHEN and CDR2 SYDVKM. CDR3 length: 13 amino acids. The CDR3 reads CASNLQGRREQYF. The CDR3 DNA follows: TGTGCCAGCAACCTCCAGGGAAGGCGGGAGCAGTACTTC.

The rearrangement links TRBV6-5 to TRBJ2-6, with D uncertain. V lost 6 bases to trimming and J lost 0 bases, with 3 bases between them. Per germline, CDR1 MNHEY and CDR2 SVGAGI. The length of the CDR3 is 13 residues. DNA for the CDR3: TGTGCCAGCAGGGTCTCTGGGGCCAACGTCCTGACTTTC. It is translated as CASRVSGANVLTF.

This chain connects TRBV15 to TRBJ1-5; 7 bases fit TRBD1. Trimming at V came to 5 bases and at J to 1 base, leaving 5 bases not matched to a gene. The CDR3 extends over 15 amino acids. CDR1 is LNHNV and CDR2 is YYDKDF in the germline V gene (reference sequence). The chain's CDR3 is CATSGQGGSNQPQHF. In DNA form, the CDR3 reads TGTGCCACCAGCGGGCAAGGGGGCAGCAATCAGCCCCAGCATTTT.

The chain has TRBV7-8 and TRBJ2-5; 8 positions match TRBD1. Germline CDR1 SGHVS, CDR2 FQNEAQ. The CDR3 extends over 15 amino acids. Losses at the gene ends were 4 bases for V and 5 bases for J; bases not matched to a gene: 9. This chain's CDR3 is CASSSRTGRDETQYF. CDR3 nucleotides: TGTGCCAGCAGCTCCCGGACAGGGAGAGACGAGACCCAGTACTTC.

The chain recombines TRBV5-1 with TRBJ2-3, with 7 positions matching TRBD1. The CDR3 length is 14 residues. V was clipped by 0 bases and J by 5 bases; unmatched bases: 3. Germline lookup yields CDR1 SGHRS and CDR2 YFSETQ. The CDR3 here is CASSLEGAGDTQYF. Here the CDR3 DNA reads TGCGCCAGCAGCTTGGAGGGGGCCGGAGATACGCAGTATTTT.

This chain connects TRBV5-4 to TRBJ2-7; perhaps TRBD1 as D (8 bases). The CDR3 is 15 residues long. The germline V and J ends were trimmed by 2 bases and 3 bases, with 15 bases remaining between them. The germline V gene encodes CDR1 SGHNT and CDR2 YYREEE (reference sequence). In nucleotides, the CDR3 is TGTGCCAGCAGCTTAGGGACAGGCGGGGGCTACGAGCAGTACTTC. This encodes CASSLGTGGGYEQYF.

The chain is built from TRBV3-1 (or the pseudogene TRBV3-2) and TRBJ2-2; the D gene is possibly TRBD1 (6 bases). The CDR3 sequence is 15 residues long. The ends were cut back, 4 bases at V and 5 bases at J, with 14 bases in the middle. Germline-derived CDR1 and CDR2 are LGHDT and YNNKEL (reference sequence). The CDR3 sequence: CASSPFRGWTGELFF. The CDR3 DNA reads as TGTGCCAGCAGCCCCTTCAGGGGCTGGACCGGGGAGCTGTTTTTT.

A few counts support this clone. This CDR3 reads CASSYSKGGRQYF. CDR3 DNA sequence: TGTGCCAGCAGTTACTCGAAGGGGGGGCGACAGTACTTC. This chain joins TRBV6-5 and TRBJ2-4, with D possibly TRBD2 on 7 matching bases. Between the trimmed V and J ends, which lost 0 bases and 13 bases, there was a span of 13 bases. Germline-derived CDR1 and CDR2 are MNHEY and SVGAGI. The CDR3 has 13 residues.

This chain uses TRBV5-8 with TRBJ2-2, with 8 bases lining up with TRBD1. Per germline, CDR1 SGHTS and CDR2 YDEGEE. Trimming removed 0 bases from V and 5 bases from J; junction bases left unmatched: 15. This CDR3 has 19 amino acids. The CDR3 reads CASSLEARTDRVPTGELFF. The CDR3 bases are TGTGCCAGCAGCTTGGAAGCCCGGACGGACAGGGTGCCTACCGGGGAGCTGTTTTTT. The complete variable domain, with remaining parts taken from reference TRBV5-8 and TRBJ2-2, reads EAGVTQSPTHLIKTRGQQATLRCSPISGHTSVYWYQQALGLGLQFLLWYDEGEERNRGNFPPRFSGRQFPNYSSELNVNALELEDSALYLCASSLEARTDRVPTGELFFGEGSRLTVL.

This chain uses TRBV7-2 with TRBJ2-5; D is uncertain. Trimming took 5 bases from V and 7 from J, leaving 20 bases between them. Germline lookup yields CDR1 SGHTA and CDR2 FQGNSA. CDR3 length: 15 amino acids. The CDR3 coding sequence is TGTGCCAGCAGCCCACGTCGGGTAGAAAGGACGACCCAGTACTTC. This gives the protein CASSPRRVERTTQYF.

The gene calls are TRBV5-1 and TRBJ2-7; 10 bases are a match to TRBD1. V lost 0 bases to trimming and J lost 6 bases; unmatched junction nucleotides: 3. Germline CDR1 reads SGHRS; CDR2 reads YFSETQ. CDR3 length equals 14 residues. The CDR3 loop is CASSLEWTGGEQYF. The CDR3 nucleotides read TGCGCCAGCAGCTTGGAGTGGACAGGGGGCGAGCAGTACTTC.

This clone has only one observation. The V gene is TRBV28, the J gene TRBJ1-5; D call uncertain. The CDR3 is 13 amino acids. V was clipped by 2 bases and J by 13 bases, with 15 bases between them. CDR1 is MDHEN, CDR2 SYDVKM, per germline. CDR3 DNA: TGTGCCAGCAGTTTACCGTTAGAAAGGATACAGCATTTT. The encoded protein is CASSLPLERIQHF.

The V gene is TRBV5-8, the J gene TRBJ1-4, with TRBD1 as a possible D gene (5 bases). V was clipped by 4 bases and J by 5 bases, with 18 bases between them. Germline V lookup: CDR1 SGHTS, CDR2 YDEGEE. The CDR3 is 16 residues long. The CDR3 reads CASSEGKGTSNEKLFF. The CDR3 DNA reads TGTGCCAGCAGCGAGGGTAAGGGGACTTCGAATGAAAAACTGTTTTTT.

This chain connects TRBV27 to TRBJ1-3, with TRBD1 as a possible D gene (6 bases). The CDR3 extends over 15 amino acids. The germline V gene has CDR1 MNHEY and CDR2 SMNVEV (reference sequence). Trimming took off 8 bases at V and 2 bases at J, with 16 bases between the two ends. Written as DNA, the CDR3 is TGTGCCAGCGGCGAACAGGGTCGAGCTGGAAACACCATATATTTT. Translated, it gives CASGEQGRAGNTIYF.

The CDR3 reads CASSPENTGYYGYTF. CDR3 in DNA: TGTGCCAGCAGTCCCGAAAACACGGGGTACTATGGCTACACCTTC. The gene calls are TRBV11-3 and TRBJ1-2, with D uncertain. The CDR3 has 15 residues. Trimming removed 6 bases at V and 3 bases at J, with 17 bases between. Per germline, CDR1 SGHNT and CDR2 YENEEA.

The V gene is TRBV5-1, the J gene TRBJ2-7; D may correspond to TRBD1 or TRBD2 (5 bases each). V was pared by 1 base and J by 3 bases, with 17 bases between. This CDR3 has 16 amino acids. Germline V lookup: CDR1 SGHRS, CDR2 YFSETQ. As DNA, the CDR3 is TGCGCCAGCAGCTTGAAACGGGACGGACCCCTCTACGAGCAGTACTTC. Amino acids: CASSLKRDGPLYEQYF.

V is TRBV27 and J is TRBJ2-7, with D maybe TRBD1 (5 bases). V was pared by 4 bases and J by 3 bases, with 10 bases between. This CDR3 spans 13 amino acids. Germline V gene lookup returns CDR1 MNHEY and CDR2 SMNVEV (reference sequence). The CDR3 nucleotides read TGTGCCAGCAGTTCAGGGTTATTCTACGAGCAGTACTTC. Translation: CASSSGLFYEQYF.

The V gene is TRBV7-6, the J gene TRBJ1-6, with TRBD1 as a possible D gene (5 bases). Trimming shortened V by 4 bases and J by 0 bases, and 7 bases separated the two germline ends. Per germline, CDR1 SGHVS and CDR2 FNYEAQ. The CDR3 contains 15 residues. Here the CDR3 reads CASSSGSSYNSPLHF. The CDR3 bases are TGTGCCAGCAGCTCAGGGAGCTCCTATAATTCACCCCTCCACTTT.

The CDR3 sequence is CASSRSQGQYEQYF. The DNA for the CDR3 is TGTGCCAGTAGTCGTAGCCAGGGGCAGTACGAGCAGTACTTC. This chain links TRBV19 with TRBJ2-7, with D possibly matching TRBD1 (6 bases). From germline, CDR1 is LNHDA and CDR2 SQIVND (reference sequence). The CDR3 spans 14 residues. The ends were cut back, 5 bases at V and 4 bases at J, with 15 bases in the middle.

The chain has TRBV11-1 and TRBJ2-3, with D hard to call. Germline CDR1 and CDR2: SGHAT and FQDESV (reference sequence). The CDR3 runs 14 residues. V dropped 3 bases and J dropped 2 bases, with 9 bases sitting between them. CDR3 coding DNA: TGTGCCAGCAGCTTTATCTTCCCCACAGATACGCAGTATTTT. Residues: CASSFIFPTDTQYF.

The CDR3 here is CATSRDRYGTLGETQYF. The CDR3 nucleotides read TGTGCCACCAGCAGAGATCGTTACGGGACACTAGGAGAGACCCAGTACTTC. This chain joins TRBV15 and TRBJ2-5, with D possibly TRBD1 on 6 matching bases. V was trimmed by 0 bases and J by 4 bases, leaving 18 bases between them. This CDR3 has 17 residues. CDR1 and CDR2 from the germline V gene are LNHNV and YYDKDF (reference sequence).